The entry below describes one TCR beta chain. This sample was taken from a study of T cell responses to AZD1222 COVID-19 vaccine. Profiled with immunoSEQ multiplex PCR; TCRdb holds only in-frame clones, not every one. The sample holds around 35,000 clones; about nine tenths are singletons and the top ten take approximately 10%. Sequencing used peripheral blood, obtained 28 days after the second AZD1222 dose. The TCR sequence derives from an adult who received the AZD1222 COVID-19 vaccine.

CDR3 nucleotide sequence: TGTGCCAGCAGCCAGCTATCCTCCTACGAGCAGTACTTC. Translating it yields CASSQLSSYEQYF. The chain is built from TRBV3-1 (or the pseudogene TRBV3-2) and TRBJ2-7, with no clear D. The CDR3 extends over 13 amino acids. CDR1 LGHDT and CDR2 YNNKEL come from the germline V gene (reference sequence). V lost 3 bases and J 0 bases, leaving 6 bases between the germline ends.